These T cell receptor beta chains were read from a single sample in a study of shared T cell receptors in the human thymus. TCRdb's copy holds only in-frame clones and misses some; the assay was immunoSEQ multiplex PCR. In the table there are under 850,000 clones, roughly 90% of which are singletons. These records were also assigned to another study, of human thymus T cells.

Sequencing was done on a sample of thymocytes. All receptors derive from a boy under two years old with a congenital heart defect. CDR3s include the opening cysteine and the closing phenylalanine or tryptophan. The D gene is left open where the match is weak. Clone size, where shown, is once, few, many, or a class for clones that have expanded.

CDR3: CASSQTSRESTDTQYF
DNA: TGCGCCAGCAGCCAAACGTCGCGGGAGTCGACAGATACGCAGTATTTT
V: TRBV4-1
D: TRBD2
size: once
J: TRBJ2-3

CDR3: CASSLGTGTGGIETQYF
DNA: TGTGCCAGCAGCTTAGGGACCGGGACGGGGGGAATCGAGACCCAGTACTTC
V: TRBV7-3
D: TRBD2
size: NA
J: TRBJ2-5

CDR3: CASSQDFAGPNLYNEQFF
DNA: TGTGCCAGCAGCCAAGATTTTGCGGGGCCGAACCTCTACAATGAGCAGTTCTTC
V: TRBV4-2
D: NA
size: NA
J: TRBJ2-1

CDR3: CASSSGGRQYEQFF
DNA: TGTGCCAGTAGTAGTGGCGGGAGGCAATACGAGCAGTTCTTC
V: TRBV19
D: TRBD2
size: NA
J: TRBJ2-1

CDR3: CASSIGERVEGEQYF
DNA: TGTGCCAGTAGTATTGGGGAGCGGGTGGAAGGCGAGCAGTACTTC
V: TRBV19
D: NA
size: few
J: TRBJ2-7

CDR3: CASSQDTFLGQDVYGYTF
DNA: TGCGCCAGCAGCCAGGATACCTTTTTAGGACAGGACGTTTATGGCTACACCTTC
V: TRBV4-3
D: TRBD1
size: NA
J: TRBJ1-2

CDR3: CASRQGDGQIQETQYF
DNA: TGTGCCAGCAGACAAGGAGACGGACAGATACAAGAGACCCAGTACTTC
V: TRBV14
D: NA
size: NA
J: TRBJ2-5

CDR3: CASSQMGRPNTGELFF
DNA: TGCGCCAGCAGCCAGATGGGCCGGCCGAACACCGGGGAGCTGTTTTTT
V: TRBV4-3
D: NA
size: NA
J: TRBJ2-2

CDR3: CASSQRGDLQGKQYF
DNA: TGTGCCAGCAGCCAACGCGGAGATCTACAGGGGAAGCAGTACTTC
V: TRBV7-9
D: TRBD1
size: NA
J: TRBJ2-7

CDR3: CASMEGHLKFRAFF
DNA: TGTGCCAGCATGGAAGGACATCTTAAATTTCGAGCTTTCTTT
V: TRBV6-1
D: NA
size: NA
J: TRBJ1-1

CDR3: CASSPPGADGSSYEQYF
DNA: TGTGCCAGCAGCCCCCCCGGCGCGGACGGGAGCTCCTACGAGCAGTACTTC
V: TRBV11-2
D: NA
size: NA
J: TRBJ2-7

CDR3: CASSENRVSYEQYF
DNA: TGTGCCAGCAGTGAAAACAGGGTGTCCTACGAGCAGTACTTC
V: TRBV2
D: NA
size: few
J: TRBJ2-7

CDR3: CATSHKTSGKGEQYF
DNA: TGTGCCACCTCACACAAGACTAGCGGGAAGGGGGAGCAGTACTTC
V: TRBV10-3
D: TRBD2
size: NA
J: TRBJ2-7

CDR3: CASSFGGNQPQHF
DNA: TGCGCCAGCAGCTTCGGGGGGAATCAGCCCCAGCATTTT
V: TRBV5-1
D: NA
size: NA
J: TRBJ1-5

CDR3: CASSPGWLDYGYTF
DNA: TGTGCCAGCAGTCCAGGGTGGTTAGACTATGGCTACACCTTC
V: TRBV5-5
D: NA
size: once
J: TRBJ1-2

CDR3: CASSLGVSAYNEQFF
DNA: TGTGCCAGCAGCCTAGGGGTTAGCGCCTACAATGAGCAGTTCTTC
V: TRBV9
D: NA
size: NA
J: TRBJ2-1

CDR3: CASSPGNRVGEKLFF
DNA: TGTGCCAGCAGCCCGGGGAACAGGGTGGGTGAAAAACTGTTTTTT
V: TRBV28
D: NA
size: NA
J: TRBJ1-4

CDR3: CATTGQNTEAFF
DNA: TGTGCCACGACGGGACAAAACACTGAAGCTTTCTTT
V: TRBV15
D: NA
size: NA
J: TRBJ1-1

CDR3: CASSQDRGRAYTGELFF
DNA: TGCGCCAGCAGCCAAGATCGAGGGAGGGCCTACACCGGGGAGCTGTTTTTT
V: TRBV4-3
D: TRBD2
size: NA
J: TRBJ2-2

CDR3: CASSLMRPNYGYTF
DNA: TGTGCCAGCAGTTTAATGCGGCCTAACTATGGCTACACCTTC
V: TRBV28
D: NA
size: NA
J: TRBJ1-2

CDR3: CASSVSGTGYTGELFF
DNA: TGTGCCAGCAGCGTCTCCGGGACAGGCTACACCGGGGAGCTGTTTTTT
V: TRBV7-2
D: TRBD1
size: NA
J: TRBJ2-2

CDR3: CASSAYTRGAFHEQYF
DNA: TGTGCCAGCAGTGCATACACCAGAGGAGCCTTCCACGAGCAGTACTTC
V: TRBV27
D: NA
size: NA
J: TRBJ2-7

CDR3: CASSGRTEAFF
DNA: TGTGCCAGCAGTGGTCGGACTGAAGCTTTCTTT
V: TRBV6-1
D: NA
size: NA
J: TRBJ1-1

CDR3: CASRTGTAYGYTF
DNA: TGTGCCAGCAGAACCGGGACAGCCTATGGCTACACCTTC
V: TRBV11-2
D: TRBD1
size: once
J: TRBJ1-2

CDR3: CASSQGNPGLAGVDEQFF
DNA: TGCGCCAGCAGCCAAGGAAACCCGGGACTAGCGGGAGTAGATGAGCAGTTCTTC
V: TRBV4-1
D: TRBD2
size: NA
J: TRBJ2-1

CDR3: CASSLPGGTNQPQHF
DNA: TGTGCCAGCAGCCTCCCCGGGGGGACGAATCAGCCCCAGCATTTT
V: TRBV7-2
D: NA
size: NA
J: TRBJ1-5

CDR3: CASSSVDYEQYF
DNA: TGCGCCAGCAGCTCAGTCGACTACGAGCAGTACTTC
V: TRBV5-1
D: NA
size: once
J: TRBJ2-7

CDR3: CASSPSGRAWETQYF
DNA: TGTGCCAGCAGCCCTAGCGGGAGGGCCTGGGAGACCCAGTACTTC
V: TRBV6-5
D: TRBD2
size: NA
J: TRBJ2-5

CDR3: CASSCILAGERDTQYF
DNA: TGTGCCAGCAGTTGTATACTAGCGGGAGAGAGAGATACGCAGTATTTT
V: TRBV27
D: TRBD2
size: once
J: TRBJ2-3

CDR3: CASGARGKRTGNTIYF
DNA: TGTGCTAGTGGTGCACGGGGGAAGAGGACTGGAAACACCATATATTTT
V: TRBV12-5
D: NA
size: few
J: TRBJ1-3

CDR3: CASSQDRLAGAVDTGELFF
DNA: TGCGCCAGCAGCCAAGATAGGCTAGCGGGAGCGGTGGACACCGGGGAGCTGTTTTTT
V: TRBV4-1
D: TRBD2
size: NA
J: TRBJ2-2

CDR3: CASSVPGLRASDTQYF
DNA: TGTGCCAGCAGCGTACCGGGACTCCGAGCGTCAGATACGCAGTATTTT
V: TRBV4-2
D: NA
size: NA
J: TRBJ2-3

CDR3: CASSLDVLGSGRVDTQYF
DNA: TGTGCCAGCAGCTTAGACGTGCTAGGTAGCGGGAGGGTAGATACGCAGTATTTT
V: TRBV11-3
D: TRBD2
size: NA
J: TRBJ2-3

CDR3: CAWRGGQRYEQYF
DNA: TGTGCCTGGAGAGGGGGCCAACGCTACGAGCAGTACTTC
V: TRBV30
D: TRBD1
size: once
J: TRBJ2-7

CDR3: CASGLDGSLEAGNTIYF
DNA: TGTGCTAGTGGTTTGGATGGCAGTCTCGAGGCTGGAAACACCATATATTTT
V: TRBV12-5
D: NA
size: NA
J: TRBJ1-3

CDR3: CASSEGEGYEQFF
DNA: TGTGCCAGCAGTGAGGGGGAGGGCTATGAGCAGTTCTTC
V: TRBV2
D: TRBD2
size: NA
J: TRBJ2-1

CDR3: CASSIAPPGLAAITQYF
DNA: TGCGCCAGCAGCATCGCACCCCCGGGACTAGCGGCTATAACGCAGTATTTT
V: TRBV5-1
D: TRBD2
size: NA
J: TRBJ2-3

CDR3: CASSLGGVSTDTQYF
DNA: TGTGCCAGCAGTTTAGGAGGGGTTAGCACAGATACGCAGTATTTT
V: TRBV27
D: NA
size: NA
J: TRBJ2-3

CDR3: CASSQSTLTESSYEQYF
DNA: TGTGCCAGCAGCCAATCTACCCTGACAGAGAGCTCCTACGAGCAGTACTTC
V: TRBV16
D: NA
size: NA
J: TRBJ2-7

CDR3: CATSREVAGVDNEQFF
DNA: TGTGCCACCAGCAGAGAGGTAGCGGGAGTAGACAATGAGCAGTTCTTC
V: TRBV15
D: TRBD2
size: NA
J: TRBJ2-1

CDR3: CASRLAPGSSTDTQYF
DNA: TGCGCCAGCAGACTCGCCCCGGGTTCTAGCACAGATACGCAGTATTTT
V: TRBV5-1
D: NA
size: NA
J: TRBJ2-3

CDR3: CASSLMGQGGQETQYF
DNA: TGTGCCAGCAGCTTGATGGGACAGGGGGGACAAGAGACCCAGTACTTC
V: TRBV5-6
D: TRBD1
size: NA
J: TRBJ2-5

CDR3: CAWSVVRDEKLFF
DNA: TGTGCCTGGAGTGTTGTCAGGGATGAAAAACTGTTTTTT
V: TRBV30
D: NA
size: NA
J: TRBJ1-4